This record concerns one TCR beta chain sequence. Its specificity is unknown. Clones were sequenced by immunoSEQ multiplex PCR, and TCRdb holds only the in-frame ones, with some missing. The repertoire holds 9,000 or so clones, with roughly 71% as singletons. The data were obtained in a study of chemoradiotherapy in HPV16-positive cancers. Samples were taken several times over chemoradiotherapy. Study-level points and caveats: Better recurrence-free survival went with HPV-responsive T-cell expansion in HPV16-positive patients. During treatment, candidate HPV-specific clones and E7-related motifs expanded in tumor. The functional HPV-specific definition rests on just a couple of HPV16-positive patients.

In germline, CDR1 is SGHAT, CDR2 FQNNGV. Trimming took 7 bases from V and 9 from J, leaving 13 bases between them. The CDR3 covers 13 residues. This specimen was tumor tissue, taken from a patient who underwent chemoradiotherapy. The genes are TRBV11-2 and TRBJ1-6, with D possibly being TRBD1 (5 bases). This sequence originates from a human donor with HPV-associated anogenital cancer. The CDR3, as DNA: TGTGCCAGCAACTGGGGGGGTATTTCACCCCTCCACTTT. Translation gives CASNWGGISPLHF.